This entry is about one T cell receptor beta chain. The CDR3 consists of 14 residues. Germline loops: CDR1 SGHDN, CDR2 FVKESK. Trimming took off 0 bases at V and 2 bases at J, with 7 bases between the two ends. The data derive from a study of CD8+ T cells in alopecia areata. Study at large: Twice a day, 5 to 10 mg of oral tofacitinib was administered to treated patients.

Treatment indicated: oral pan-JAK inhibitor, 5-10 mg twice daily. As the sequencing template, cDNA was produced by extracting RNA and reverse transcribing it. Measured with immunoSEQ multiplex PCR; TCRdb has only the in-frame clones, and not every one. The sample holds tens of thousands of clones; just over 70% are singletons and the top ten take 17%. The source of this sequence is a human donor with alopecia areata. The genes are TRBV14 and TRBJ2-5; D is ambiguous. The sample was CD8+ T cells sorted from blood, taken at week 44, from a patient treated with tofacitinib. CDR3 loop: CASSQENPQETQYF. CDR3 bases: TGTGCCAGCAGCCAAGAAAATCCACAAGAGACCCAGTACTTC.